The next 27 T cell receptor beta chains were all read from a single sample in a study of cytomegalovirus exposure and HLA in healthy donors. The study ran its PCR with 60 Vbeta and 13 Jbeta primers. The repertoire was sequenced with immunoSEQ multiplex PCR; TCRdb's copy has only in-frame clones and lacks some. The sample comprises 200,000 or so clones, roughly 84% of which are singletons, and 0.25% to 0.3% rests with the top ten. Source material: PBMCs. These receptors were collected from a boy between 10 and 17 years old in good health and CMV-seronegative.

The J gene is TRBJ2-1, the V gene TRBV9, with TRBD2 as a possible D gene (7 bases). The germline gives CDR1 SGDLS, CDR2 YYNGEE. V lost 3 bases and J lost 5, with 33 bases in between. The CDR3 consists of 21 residues. The CDR3 loop is CASSEPRGASGNQQSNNEQFF. DNA for the CDR3: TGTGCCAGCAGCGAGCCTCGGGGGGCTAGCGGAAACCAACAATCGAACAATGAGCAGTTCTTC.

The CDR3 is CASSVASLLRQGEDYGYTF. CDR3 coding DNA: TGTGCCAGCAGCGTAGCTTCCCTCCTAAGACAGGGGGAGGACTATGGCTACACCTTC. V usage is TRBV9 and J usage is TRBJ1-2; 9 bases fit TRBD1. The V and J ends lost 0 bases and 3 bases, in that order; junction bases with no gene match: 15. The length of the CDR3 is 19 residues. CDR1 SGDLS and CDR2 YYNGEE come from the germline V gene.

V and J are TRBV30 and TRBJ1-5; D is unresolved. The CDR3 has 14 residues. Germline V gives CDR1 GTSNPN, CDR2 SVGIG (reference sequence). Trimming pared 2 bases from V and 0 bases from J, leaving 8 bases between. The CDR3 sequence: CAWSMEYSNQPQHF. The CDR3 DNA sequence: TGTGCCTGGAGTATGGAGTATAGCAATCAGCCCCAGCATTTT. The full variable domain, rest sourced from reference TRBV30 and TRBJ1-5, is SQTIHQWPATLVQPVGSPLSLECTVEGTSNPNLYWYRQAAGRGLQLLFYSVGIGQISSEVPQNLSASRPQDRQFILSSKKLLLSDSGFYLCAWSMEYSNQPQHFGDGTRLSIL.

This chain connects TRBV2 to TRBJ1-3, with TRBD1 identical over 7 bases. In germline, CDR1 is SNHLY, CDR2 FYNNEI. The V and J ends lost 2 bases and 3 bases, in that order; junction bases with no gene match: 1. CDR3 length: 14 amino acids. The CDR3 loop is CASSEQGVGNTIYF. CDR3 bases: TGTGCCAGCAGTGAACAGGGGGTTGGAAACACCATATATTTT.

This clone has more than one count but fewer than ten. The chain has TRBV5-1 and TRBJ1-2; the match to TRBD1 covers 7 bases. The junction had 8 bases not matched to a gene; V was cut back by 7 bases and J by 8 bases. CDR3 length equals 12 residues. Germline loops: CDR1 SGHRS, CDR2 YFSETQ. The CDR3 DNA reads TGCGCCAGCGGGTTACAGGGGAACGGCTACACCTTC. Its translation is CASGLQGNGYTF.

The CDR3 loop reads CATQRTVNTEAFF. CDR3 DNA: TGTGCCACCCAAAGGACAGTGAACACTGAAGCTTTCTTT. The chain has TRBV19 and TRBJ1-1; the D gene is possibly TRBD1 (6 bases). The germline V gene encodes CDR1 LNHDA and CDR2 SQIVND (reference sequence). With 10 bases removed from V and 0 bases from J, the gap between germline ends came to 12 bases. CDR3 size: 13 residues.

Note on this clone: The same CDR3 is also encoded by other DNA sequences in this sample. V usage is TRBV9 and J usage is TRBJ1-1; D might be TRBD1 (5 bases). In germline, CDR1 is SGDLS, CDR2 YYNGEE. CDR3 length: 14 residues. Trimming took off 0 bases at V and 5 bases at J, with 11 bases between the two ends. The CDR3 sequence: CASSVGGSGTEAFF. The CDR3 region has the DNA TGTGCCAGCAGCGTAGGGGGCTCGGGTACTGAAGCTTTCTTT.

The genes are TRBV6-6 and TRBJ2-7, with D unclear. Germline V gene data show CDR1 as MNHNY and CDR2 as SVGAGI (reference sequence). The ends were cut back, 5 bases at V and 7 bases at J, with 9 bases in the middle. The CDR3 runs 11 residues. The CDR3 protein is CASSQRGEQYF. CDR3 in DNA: TGTGCCAGCAGTCAGAGAGGTGAGCAGTACTTC.

CDR3 protein: CASSFGQVVPPLHF. CDR3 in DNA: TGTGCCAGCAGTTTTGGACAGGTGGTTCCACCCCTCCACTTT. The rearrangement links TRBV6-6 to TRBJ1-6; 7 nucleotides match TRBD1. The V gene's germline CDR1 is MNHNY and CDR2 SVGAGI (reference sequence). V shed 4 bases, J shed 11 bases, and the junction held 8 bases outside the gene matches. The CDR3 has 14 residues.

The chain uses TRBV21-1 and TRBJ2-1; TRBD2, the table's D call, lacks a check against the DNA. TRBV21-1 is a documented pseudogene. This CDR3 region has 16 residues. The CDR3 sequence is CASSSRLAGVYNEQFF. Written as DNA, the CDR3 is TGTGCCAGCAGCAGTCGCCTAGCGGGGGTTTACAATGAGCAGTTCTTC.

The rearrangement uses TRBV4-3 and TRBJ1-2; D is perhaps TRBD1 (5 bases). Per germline, CDR1 LGHNA and CDR2 YSLEER. The V gene lost 0 bases and the J gene lost 6 bases, with 8 bases spanning the gap. CDR3 length: 13 residues. The CDR3 DNA is TGCGCCAGCAGCCAAGAGGTAGGGGATGGCTACACCTTC. It is translated as CASSQEVGDGYTF.

This clone appeared a single time. The rearrangement joins TRBV13 to TRBJ2-7; D is perhaps TRBD1 (5 bases). The length of the CDR3 is 15 residues. V was cut by 0 bases and J by 3 bases, with 12 bases left in between. From germline, CDR1 is PRHDT and CDR2 FYEKMQ (reference sequence). CDR3 region: CASSLGNRRLYEQYF. The CDR3 DNA is TGTGCCAGCAGCTTAGGCAACAGGAGACTCTACGAGCAGTACTTC.

This clone was seen a single time. V is TRBV5-1 and J is TRBJ2-7; the match to TRBD2 covers 10 bases. The CDR3 is made up of 17 amino acids. Germline CDR1 reads SGHRS; CDR2 reads YFSETQ. The V and J ends lost 0 bases and 0 bases, in that order; junction bases with no gene match: 6. The CDR3 nucleotides read TGCGCCAGCAGCTTGGTAGCGGGGGGTCTCGGCTCCTACGAGCAGTACTTC. The encoded protein is CASSLVAGGLGSYEQYF.

The CDR3 region is CASSFGLAGVQSSYEQYF. For the CDR3, the DNA is TGTGCCAGCAGCTTCGGGTTAGCGGGAGTTCAAAGCTCCTACGAGCAGTACTTC. This sequence joins TRBV5-4 and TRBJ2-7; TRBD2 agrees at 9 bases. The CDR3 contains 18 residues. From germline, CDR1 is SGHNT and CDR2 YYREEE (reference sequence). J gave up 0 bases and V 2 bases, and 12 bases lay outside the gene matches.

The V call is TRBV6-1, the J call TRBJ2-7; no firm D call. Per germline, CDR1 MNHNS and CDR2 SASEGT. Trimming pared 4 bases from V and 7 bases from J, leaving 20 bases between. There are 15 residues in the CDR3. CDR3 amino acids: CASSARWAGWLEQYF. CDR3 nucleotides: TGTGCCAGCAGTGCTCGATGGGCAGGATGGTTAGAGCAGTACTTC.

The V and J genes are TRBV6-6 and TRBJ2-7, with a weak D call TRBD2 (5 bases). Trimming shortened V by 2 bases and J by 0 bases, and 14 bases separated the two germline ends. Germline CDR1 MNHNY, CDR2 SVGAGI (reference sequence). There are 16 residues in the CDR3. The DNA of the CDR3 is TGTGCCAGCAGTTACCCAGAGGACTCCAGCTCCTACGAGCAGTACTTC. It specifies CASSYPEDSSSYEQYF.

The chain uses TRBV11-1 and TRBJ2-5; D is unresolved. Germline V gene lookup returns CDR1 SGHAT and CDR2 FQDESV (reference sequence). V dropped 2 bases and J dropped 2 bases, with 9 bases sitting between them. This CDR3 comprises 14 residues. In DNA, the CDR3 is TGTGCCAGCAGCTTACGTTTTTCTCAAGAGACCCAGTACTTC. Translating it yields CASSLRFSQETQYF.

In regard to this clone: The junction departs from germline at one end; a sequencing error may be responsible. CDR3 sequence reads: CASSLLSLAGAGEQFF. For the CDR3, the DNA is TGTGCCAGTAGCTTACTTTCCCTAGCGGGAGCGGGGGAGCAGTTCTTC. The gene calls are TRBV5-4 and TRBJ2-1; 10 positions match TRBD2. Per germline, CDR1 SGHNT and CDR2 YYREEE (reference sequence). CDR3 length: 16 residues.

The chain couples TRBV7-2 to TRBJ2-1; 11 bases align to TRBD2. With 5 bases clipped from V and 10 bases from J, the junction kept 13 bases outside the gene matches. Germline V gene data show CDR1 as SGHTA and CDR2 as FQGNSA. This CDR3 comprises 16 residues. CDR3 residues: CASSLGTSGRRGEQFF. The DNA of the CDR3 is TGTGCCAGCAGCCTCGGGACTAGCGGCAGGAGGGGAGAGCAGTTCTTC.

The chain couples TRBV7-6 to TRBJ1-2; D unclear. The CDR3 has 13 residues. Germline CDR1 and CDR2: SGHVS and FNYEAQ. Between the trimmed V and J ends, which lost 1 base and 1 base, there was a span of 4 bases. In DNA, the CDR3 is TGTGCCAGCAGCTTAGGCTATAACTATGGCTACACCTTC. Amino acids: CASSLGYNYGYTF.

The rearrangement joins TRBV18 to TRBJ1-6; 7 bases fit TRBD1. Losses at the gene ends were 6 bases for V and 6 bases for J; bases not matched to a gene: 5. The germline gives CDR1 KGHSH, CDR2 LQKENI. The CDR3 loop spans 14 amino acids. This CDR3 is CASSLGGSNSPLHF. The CDR3 bases are TGTGCCAGCTCTTTAGGGGGCAGTAATTCACCCCTCCACTTT.

V usage is TRBV13 and J usage is TRBJ2-3, with 13 bases matching TRBD2. The junction had 5 bases not matched to a gene; V was cut back by 2 bases and J by 0 bases. Germline CDR1 reads PRHDT; CDR2 reads FYEKMQ (reference sequence). This CDR3 has 18 amino acids. CDR3 sequence: CASSLRTSGGLSTDTQYF. CDR3 nucleotide sequence: TGTGCCAGCAGCTTACGGACTAGCGGGGGTCTTAGCACAGATACGCAGTATTTT.

This clone has a handful of counts. The chain employs TRBV6-1 and TRBJ1-1; D remains ambiguous. CDR1 is MNHNS and CDR2 is SASEGT in the germline V gene. This CDR3 is built from 13 residues. The ends were cut back, 10 bases at V and 4 bases at J, with 16 bases in the middle. CDR3 residues: CATAVGEGTEAFF. CDR3 nucleotides: TGTGCCACCGCGGTAGGAGAAGGCACTGAAGCTTTCTTT.

The chain carries TRBV30 and TRBJ2-1, with 7 bases fitting TRBD1. In germline, CDR1 is GTSNPN, CDR2 SVGIG (reference sequence). V lost 3 bases, J lost 6 bases, and 5 bases stayed unmatched. CDR3 length equals 13 residues. CDR3 nucleotides: TGTGCCTGGAGCCGACAGGGCCCCAATGAGCAGTTCTTC. Translation: CAWSRQGPNEQFF.

To note about this clone: Sequence at one end of the junction differs from germline and may be a read error. The chain has TRBV5-8 and TRBJ1-4, with 11 bases matching TRBD1. CDR1 and CDR2 (germline): SGHTS, YDEGEE. This CDR3 region has 11 residues. The CDR3 is CASSAGQGDSF. The CDR3 coding sequence is TGTGCCAGCAGCGCGGGACAGGGGGACTCATTT.

V is TRBV27 and J is TRBJ2-3, with TRBD2 as a possible D gene (6 bases). Trimming took off 2 bases at V and 4 bases at J, with 7 bases between the two ends. Looked up from germline, CDR1 is MNHEY and CDR2 is SMNVEV (reference sequence). CDR3 length equals 13 residues. Written as DNA, the CDR3 is TGTGCCAGCAGTTTAGCGGGGTCAGATACGCAGTATTTT. It yields the protein CASSLAGSDTQYF.

In DNA form, the CDR3 reads TGTGCCAGCAGTTTCGTAGGGGGCGAGCAGTACTTC. Its protein product is CASSFVGGEQYF. This chain connects TRBV27 to TRBJ2-7; tentatively, D is TRBD1 (6 bases). Trimming pared 3 bases from V and 6 bases from J, leaving 9 bases between. CDR3 length: 12 amino acids. From germline, CDR1 is MNHEY and CDR2 SMNVEV (reference sequence).